Listed here are 15 T cell receptor beta chains from one sample, sequenced in a study of blood T cell repertoires in COVID-19. Assay: immunoSEQ multiplex PCR; the TCRdb copy retains only in-frame clones and omits some. Of tens of thousands of clones detected, just over 85% appear once; the ten largest clones hold 1.4% to 1.5%. The sequenced material came from peripheral blood. Receptors originate from a woman aged 55 to 70 with acute or convalescent COVID-19.

The chain couples TRBV6-5 to TRBJ2-3; perhaps TRBD1 as D (6 bases). The CDR3 length is 14 residues. CDR1 MNHEY and CDR2 SVGAGI come from the germline V gene. Trimming left V 6 bases short and J 4 bases short, with 14 bases between. The chain's CDR3 is CASSAADRPDTQYF. CDR3 DNA: TGTGCCAGCAGCGCGGCCGACAGGCCAGATACGCAGTATTTT.

This clone has just a few counts. The rearrangement uses TRBV2 and TRBJ1-2; 8 bases line up with TRBD1. With 9 bases clipped from V and 3 bases from J, the junction kept 9 bases outside the gene matches. Per germline, CDR1 SNHLY and CDR2 FYNNEI. The CDR3 sequence is 14 residues long. DNA of the CDR3: TGTGCCAGGTACGGACAGGGACGTCACTATGGCTACACCTTC. It specifies CARYGQGRHYGYTF.

This clone appeared once. This sequence joins TRBV5-1 and TRBJ2-2; maybe TRBD1 (5 bases). The germline V and J ends were trimmed by 3 bases and 5 bases, with 14 bases remaining between them. CDR3 size: 15 residues. Germline CDR1 and CDR2: SGHRS and YFSETQ. In DNA, the CDR3 is TGCGCCAGCAGCTCCCCCAGGGATGGGACCGGGGAGCTGTTTTTT. This encodes CASSSPRDGTGELFF. The full variable domain, with the rest looked up from reference TRBV5-1 and TRBJ2-2, is KAGVTQTPRYLIKTRGQQVTLSCSPISGHRSVSWYQQTPGQGLQFLFEYFSETQRNKGNFPGRFSGRQFSNSRSEMNVSTLELGDSALYLCASSSPRDGTGELFFGEGSRLTVL.

The CDR3 is CASSLVSGGDVNEQFF. The CDR3 nucleotides read TGTGCCAGCAGCTTGGTTAGCGGGGGGGACGTCAATGAGCAGTTCTTC. The chain recombines TRBV7-2 with TRBJ2-1; 11 bases are shared with TRBD2. CDR1 is SGHTA and CDR2 is FQGNSA in the germline V gene. The CDR3 runs to 16 residues. The V and J ends lost 3 bases and 6 bases, in that order; junction bases with no gene match: 7.

V usage is TRBV18 and J usage is TRBJ1-1, with D possibly being TRBD1 (5 bases). Trimming took 5 bases from V and 2 from J, leaving 12 bases between them. Germline V gene data show CDR1 as KGHSH and CDR2 as LQKENI. The CDR3 is 14 amino acids. The CDR3: CASSSGAVNTEAFF. As DNA, the CDR3 is TGTGCCAGCTCAAGCGGGGCGGTTAACACTGAAGCTTTCTTT.

This chain connects TRBV6-5 to TRBJ2-1; 9 bases agree with TRBD2. V was clipped by 6 bases and J by 12 bases; unmatched bases: 15. The CDR3 loop spans 15 amino acids. Germline assignment: CDR1 MNHEY and CDR2 SVGAGI. CDR3 protein: CASRRTSGRREAQFF. Written as DNA, the CDR3 is TGTGCCAGCAGACGAACTAGCGGGCGACGCGAAGCGCAGTTCTTC.

V is TRBV28 and J is TRBJ1-3; maybe TRBD1 (6 bases). Germline CDR1 reads MDHEN; CDR2 reads SYDVKM. Trimming removed 3 bases at V and 0 bases at J, with 21 bases between. The CDR3 loop spans 19 amino acids. DNA for the CDR3: TGTGCCAGCAGTTTTTATCCCCCCGGACAGTTGATCTCTGGAAACACCATATATTTT. This codes for CASSFYPPGQLISGNTIYF. Looking up the rest from reference TRBV28 and TRBJ1-3 gives the full variable domain: DVKVTQSSRYLVKRTGEKVFLECVQDMDHENMFWYRQDPGLGLRLIYFSYDVKMKEKGDIPEGYSVSREKKERFSLILESASTNQTSMYLCASSFYPPGQLISGNTIYFGEGSWLTVV.

This chain links TRBV12-3 or TRBV12-4 with TRBJ1-1, with D unresolved. The CDR3 contains 13 residues. Trimming shortened V by 1 base and J by 4 bases, and 7 bases separated the two germline ends. The CDR3 region has the DNA TGTGCCAGCAGTTTAGAAGGGAGCACTGAAGCTTTCTTT. Translating it yields CASSLEGSTEAFF.

Written as DNA, the CDR3 is TGCGCCAGCAGCCAACTCGACAGAGACAATGAGCAGTTCTTC. It codes for CASSQLDRDNEQFF. The V gene is TRBV4-1, the J gene TRBJ2-1; D possibly corresponds to TRBD1 (5 bases). The CDR3 is 14 amino acids. Trimming took 2 bases from V and 5 from J, leaving 10 bases between them. The germline CDR1 and CDR2 sequences are MGHRA and YSYEKL.

J is TRBJ1-1 and V is TRBV6-5; unclear D gene. This CDR3 is 15 amino acids long. The germline V gene encodes CDR1 MNHEY and CDR2 SVGAGI. V was cut by 2 bases and J by 11 bases, with 21 bases left in between. CDR3 in DNA: TGTGCCAGCAGTTACGACCGGTGGGGTGGGAGTGGCGCTTTCTTT. This gives the protein CASSYDRWGGSGAFF.

This clone showed up just a few times. The rearrangement uses TRBV11-2 and TRBJ2-7; 8 bases align to TRBD2. This CDR3 contains 16 residues. The V gene end was trimmed by 5 bases and the J gene end by 6 bases; junction bases not matched to a gene: 15. Germline CDR1 is SGHAT and CDR2 is FQNNGV. CDR3 protein: CASSPRVGGGNLEQYF. The DNA of the CDR3 is TGTGCCAGCAGCCCACGGGTGGGCGGGGGGAATCTCGAGCAGTACTTC.

The rearrangement links TRBV5-1 to TRBJ1-1, with D perhaps TRBD1 (5 bases). The CDR3 has 14 residues. Germline values: CDR1 SGHRS, CDR2 YFSETQ. V shed 7 bases and J shed 2 bases, with 15 bases lying between them. The CDR3 sequence: CASFAGPLNTEAFF. The CDR3 DNA follows: TGCGCCAGCTTCGCAGGGCCCCTAAACACTGAAGCTTTCTTT. Full variable domain (rest looked up from reference TRBV5-1 and TRBJ1-1): KAGVTQTPRYLIKTRGQQVTLSCSPISGHRSVSWYQQTPGQGLQFLFEYFSETQRNKGNFPGRFSGRQFSNSRSEMNVSTLELGDSALYLCASFAGPLNTEAFFGQGTRLTVV.

This clone was seen only a few times. The chain joins TRBV27 to TRBJ1-6, with D tentatively TRBD1 (5 bases). Per the germline V gene, CDR1 is MNHEY and CDR2 is SMNVEV (reference sequence). This CDR3 contains 15 residues. V gave up 8 bases and J gave up 9 bases, with 20 bases separating them. CDR3 sequence reads: CASRKSLGAASPLHF. The CDR3, as DNA: TGTGCCAGCCGGAAGAGCCTTGGGGCCGCTTCACCCCTCCACTTT.

The chain carries TRBV30 and TRBJ1-2; 8 nucleotides line up with TRBD1. This CDR3 is 14 amino acids long. Germline V gene sequence: CDR1 GTSNPN, CDR2 SVGIG (reference sequence). The J segment lost 2 bases and the V segment lost 6 bases, leaving 8 bases of the junction unmatched. The CDR3 protein is CACPRTGRNYGYTF. In DNA, the CDR3 is TGTGCCTGCCCCCGGACAGGGAGGAACTATGGCTACACCTTC.

The chain combines TRBV9 with TRBJ2-1; D possibly corresponds to TRBD2 (6 bases). The CDR3 is 15 amino acids. CDR1 and CDR2 from the germline V gene are SGDLS and YYNGEE. Trimming took off 1 base at V and 0 bases at J, with 8 bases between the two ends. CDR3 DNA sequence: TGTGCCAGCAGCGTAAGACTAGGCTCCTACAATGAGCAGTTCTTC. This codes for CASSVRLGSYNEQFF.